This T cell receptor beta chain derives from a study of blood T cell repertoires in COVID-19. Study information: The cDNA or gDNA used as material had been derived from T cells, B-cell-depleted T cells, or PBMCs.

With V trimmed by 2 bases and J by 5 bases, 3 bases remained unmatched. The CDR3 runs 14 residues. Germline V gene lookup returns CDR1 SGHTA and CDR2 FQGTGA. Clones were read by immunoSEQ multiplex PCR, and TCRdb kept only the in-frame ones, dropping some. The data contain a few hundred thousand clones, more than 85% of them singletons. The chain couples TRBV7-3 to TRBJ2-5; 9 bases match TRBD2. Sample: peripheral blood. This clonotype was obtained from a person aged 18 to 30 with COVID-19, enrolled during active disease. DNA for the CDR3: TGTGCCAGCAGCTTAGCGGGAGGGACGGAGACCCAGTACTTC. It yields the protein CASSLAGGTETQYF.